Listed below are T cell receptor beta chains from one sample, sequenced in a study of shared clonotypes between healthy human individuals. The assay was immunoSEQ multiplex PCR, and TCRdb's table has in-frame clones only and misses some. Of 2,500,000 or so clones listed, around 90% are singletons. Sequencing was done on a sample of naive CD4+ T cells from PBMCs. The receptor set was obtained from a man between 18 and 29 years old in good health. Some clones in this sample may be carry-over from other donors' samples. CDR3s include the opening cysteine and the closing phenylalanine or tryptophan. Each record gives: clone size, V gene, D gene, CDR3 protein. The D gene is left open where the match is weak. Some rows mark clone size as missing; the rest say once, few, many or name a class of expanded clone.

>few|TRBV2|-
CASSGLADTQYF
>-|TRBV5-5|-
CASSLEGFSGNTIYF
>-|TRBV5-4|TRBD2
CASRPGTSGYNEQFF
>-|TRBV7-9|TRBD1
CASSLTGSGAFF
>-|TRBV2|TRBD1
CASRRDRLSYNEQFF
>-|TRBV5-4|TRBD2
CASSLARASGGIQETQYF
>-|TRBV18|-
CASSLRVQETQYF
>-|TRBV28|TRBD2
CASGTSANYEQYF
>-|TRBV14|TRBD1
CASSLYRTGSNYGYTF
>-|TRBV27|TRBD1
CASSSSRTGEYF
>-|TRBV2|TRBD1
CASSVEGGAYEAFF
>-|TRBV25-1|-
CASSEFGQMNTEAFF
>-|TRBV2|TRBD2
CASRAGGLNEQYF
>-|TRBV19|TRBD2
CASTLTSGITGELFF
>-|TRBV12-5|-
CASGPSTDTQYF
>-|TRBV28|TRBD1
CASSSQGARNEQFF
>-|TRBV4-3|-
CASSQAGGAGTGELFF
>once|TRBV28|TRBD2
CASSLSKLGRGVAKNIQYF
>-|TRBV6-6|TRBD2
CASSYRLAGAPYEQYF
>-|TRBV7-2|-
CASSLVSGRNYPNEQYF
>-|TRBV5-1|-
CASGSRGDYGYTF
>-|TRBV4-1|-
CASSQPGTSIWGYTF
>-|TRBV6-5|-
CASWDIANTEAFF
>-|TRBV28|-
CASRTSGVGGYTF
>-|TRBV6-1|-
CASTRDTPYEQYF
>-|TRBV7-8|-
CASSPDSYDDGYTF